This TCR beta chain emerged from a study of blood T cell repertoires in COVID-19 (dated by TCRdb to between 2020 and 2021). Regarding the research as a whole: Samples from collaborators originated in the United States, Italy and Spain and spanned both the acute and convalescent phases of COVID-19. The material from the prospective study consisted of cDNA or gDNA derived from T cells, B-cell-depleted T cells, or PBMCs. The dataset comprised deeply sampled blood TCRbeta repertoires from subjects exposed to, actively infected with, or recovered from COVID-19. The repertoires were released in a freely available public database intended as a resource for research on the immune response to SARS-CoV-2. The samples were drawn from two sources: the first 160 participants of the ongoing ImmuneRACE study, and fewer than 1,500 subjects contributed by 6 global collaborators. Nearly every sample came with metadata listing a de-identified subject ID, COVID-19 status, age in years and sex. Where available, HLA class I and class II types were taken from metadata supplied by the sample provider and were not determined by assay-based typing.

The sample holds one count of this clone. Its antigen is still unknown. Base qualities are not recorded, but no much larger clone differs from it by a single base. Beyond this particular receptor, the publication reports: The amount of clinical and demographic metadata varied by source and participant and was provided uncurated.

At one collaborating source in Seattle, patients were enrolled during active infection and were followed longitudinally through the course of disease. Collaborating institutions collected whole blood in K2EDTA tubes following their own protocols. For TCRbeta analysis, collaborators shipped samples as frozen whole blood, isolated PBMCs, or DNA extracted from either of those sample types. TCRbeta CDR3 regions were amplified from genomic DNA by means of the immunoSEQ Assay, a bias-controlled multiplex PCR. The authors processed their data as follows. The number of nucleated cells in each sample was estimated by amplification of reference gene primers within the assay. To quantify the absolute abundance of each unique TCRbeta CDR3 rearrangement, sequence reads were collapsed and filtered. For each sample, productive Simpson clonality was calculated by taking the square root of Simpson's diversity index across productive rearrangements. TCRdb retrieved this table from immuneACCESS and kept in-frame rearrangements only. Not all clones are present; in checked studies, unresolved V genes account for under half, and no reason is known for the remainder. D and trimming come from the DNA, and the V and J calls and clone size come from that table. In all, the sample holds 350,000 to 450,000 clones, and around 89% of those were seen once. The ten largest clones represent 1.5% to 1.9% of the sample.

The CDR3 measures 13 amino acids from cysteine to phenylalanine. Only the CDR3 DNA stays, 39 bases, in frame from base 1. Looking up the germline V gene yields CDR1 SNHLY and CDR2 FYNNEI. Here V drops 7 bases and J drops 6 bases, and the junction holds 9 bases not matched to any gene. The sequenced sample consisted of peripheral blood. The sequence derives from a woman aged 40 to 50 with COVID-19, enrolled during active disease. The chain links TRBV2 with TRBJ2-7; a stretch of 7 junction bases matches TRBD1. The CDR3 protein sequence reads: CASNSRDRGEQYF. The bases read TGTGCCAGCAACTCCCGGGACAGAGGCGAGCAGTACTTC. The reference TRBV2 and TRBJ2-7 proteins fill in what lies around the CDR3, so the full variable domain reads EPEVTQTPSHQVTQMGQEVILRCVPISNHLYFYWYRQILGQKVEFLVSFYNNEISEKSEIFDDQFSVERPDGSNFTLKIRSTKLEDSAMYFCASNSRDRGEQYFGPGTRLTVT.